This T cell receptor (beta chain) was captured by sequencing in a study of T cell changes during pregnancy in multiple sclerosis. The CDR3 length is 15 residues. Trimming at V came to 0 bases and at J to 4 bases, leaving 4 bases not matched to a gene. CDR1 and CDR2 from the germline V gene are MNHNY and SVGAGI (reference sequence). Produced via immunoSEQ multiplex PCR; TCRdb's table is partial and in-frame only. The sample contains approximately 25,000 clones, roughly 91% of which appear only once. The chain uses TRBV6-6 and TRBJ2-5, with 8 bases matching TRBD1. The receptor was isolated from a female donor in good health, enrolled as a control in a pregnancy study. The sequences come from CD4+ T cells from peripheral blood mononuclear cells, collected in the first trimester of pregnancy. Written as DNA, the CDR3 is TGTGCCAGCAGTTACTCTACAGGGGGAGCAGAGACCCAGTACTTC. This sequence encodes CASSYSTGGAETQYF.